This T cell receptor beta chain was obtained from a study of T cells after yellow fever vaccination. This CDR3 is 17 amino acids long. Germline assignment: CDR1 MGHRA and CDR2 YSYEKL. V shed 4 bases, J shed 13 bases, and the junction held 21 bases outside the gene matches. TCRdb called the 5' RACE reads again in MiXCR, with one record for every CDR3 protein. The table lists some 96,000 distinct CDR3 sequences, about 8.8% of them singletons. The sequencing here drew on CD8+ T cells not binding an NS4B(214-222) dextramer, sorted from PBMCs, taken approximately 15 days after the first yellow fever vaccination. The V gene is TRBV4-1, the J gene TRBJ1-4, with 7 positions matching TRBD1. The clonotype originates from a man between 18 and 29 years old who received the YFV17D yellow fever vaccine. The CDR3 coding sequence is TGCGCCAGCAGCCGTTACGTCCCGGGACAGTCTCGAGGGGGACTGTTTTTT. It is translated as CASSRYVPGQSRGGLFF.